This T cell receptor beta chain was recovered during a study of T cells in Graves' hyperthyroidism and ophthalmopathy. TCR beta CDR3 region amplification was performed from RNA transcripts. HTBI primers were employed in a first-round RT-PCR of the TCR CDR3. Each CDR3 protein gets one entry after TCRdb re-called the multiplex PCR reads with MiXCR. The table records some 510,000 distinct CDR3 sequences, about 43% of them present only once. Study-wide points: Most clonotypes that expanded in the thyroid above 0.001 also showed up in blood. Ophthalmopathy, which appeared later, was predicted by the model a median 6.5 months before onset.

In regard to this clonotype: Its cognate antigen is unknown.

The CDR3 length is 14 residues. With V trimmed by 7 bases and J by 2 bases, 7 bases remained unmatched. Newly diagnosed patients aged 18 to 65 had hyperthyroidism of under 2 months' duration. Diagnosing involved the use of clinical symptoms, serum thyroxine and TRAb, thyroid ultrasound and orbital computed tomography. The sequence was collected from a woman under 30 with Graves' hyperthyroidism. This chain connects TRBV12-3 or TRBV12-4 to TRBJ1-1; 7 bases agree with TRBD1. The source material was peripheral blood or thyroid tissue (not recorded which). The CDR3 sequence: CASIDDRENTEAFF. The CDR3 region has the DNA TGTGCCAGCATCGACGACAGGGAAAACACTGAAGCTTTCTTT.